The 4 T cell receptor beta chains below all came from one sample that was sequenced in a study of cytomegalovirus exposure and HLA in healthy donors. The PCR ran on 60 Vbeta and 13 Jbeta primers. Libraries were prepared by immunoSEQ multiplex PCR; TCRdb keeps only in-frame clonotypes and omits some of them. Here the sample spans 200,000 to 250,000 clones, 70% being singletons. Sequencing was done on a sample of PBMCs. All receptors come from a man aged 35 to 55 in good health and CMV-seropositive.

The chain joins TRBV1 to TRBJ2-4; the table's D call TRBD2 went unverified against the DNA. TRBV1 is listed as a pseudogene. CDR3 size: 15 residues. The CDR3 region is CTSPGEGRAKNIQYF. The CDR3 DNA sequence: TGCACCAGCCCCGGGGAGGGTCGGGCCAAAAACATTCAGTACTTC.

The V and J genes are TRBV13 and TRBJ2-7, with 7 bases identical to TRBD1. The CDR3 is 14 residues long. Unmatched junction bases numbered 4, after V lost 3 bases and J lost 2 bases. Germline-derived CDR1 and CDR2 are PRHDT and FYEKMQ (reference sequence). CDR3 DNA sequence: TGTGCCAGCAGCTTTTTCGGACAGGCCTACGAGCAGTACTTC. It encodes CASSFFGQAYEQYF.

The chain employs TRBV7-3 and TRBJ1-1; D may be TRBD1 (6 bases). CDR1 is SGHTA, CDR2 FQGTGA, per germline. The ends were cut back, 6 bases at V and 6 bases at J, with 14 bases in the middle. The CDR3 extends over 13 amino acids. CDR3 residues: CASSFTGSPEAFF. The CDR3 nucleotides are TGTGCCAGCAGTTTCACAGGGTCCCCTGAAGCTTTCTTT.

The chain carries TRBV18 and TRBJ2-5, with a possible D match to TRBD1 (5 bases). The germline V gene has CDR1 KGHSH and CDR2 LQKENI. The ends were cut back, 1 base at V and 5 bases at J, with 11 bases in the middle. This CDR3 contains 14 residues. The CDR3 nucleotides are TGTGCCAGCTCACCACTGGCAGGGTTGGAGACCCAGTACTTC. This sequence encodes CASSPLAGLETQYF.